One and the same sample provided the 26 T cell receptor beta chains below, sequenced in a study of blood T cell repertoires in COVID-19. Profiling relied on immunoSEQ multiplex PCR, and the TCRdb table lists in-frame clones only, not all of them. The sample has about 310,000 clones, roughly nine tenths seen once. The sample consisted of PBMCs or T cells enriched from blood (not recorded which). These receptors came from a woman younger than 45 who had recovered from COVID-19.

V and J are TRBV10-3 and TRBJ1-5, with 9 bases aligning to TRBD1. From germline, CDR1 is ENHRY and CDR2 SYGVKD. This CDR3 spans 13 amino acids. The CDR3 coding sequence is TGTTCTACAGGGGGCGAGGGCAATCAGCCCCAGCATTTT. It encodes CSTGGEGNQPQHF.

J is TRBJ1-2 and V is TRBV6-6; 7 bases align to TRBD1. V lost 2 bases and J lost 0; bases outside the gene matches: 0. CDR1 is MNHNY and CDR2 is SVGAGI in the germline V gene (reference sequence). CDR3 size: 14 residues. CDR3 protein: CASSYGTANYGYTF. CDR3 coding DNA: TGTGCCAGCAGTTACGGGACAGCTAACTATGGCTACACCTTC.

The chain recombines TRBV4-1 with TRBJ2-5, with D perhaps matching TRBD2 (6 bases). In germline, CDR1 is MGHRA, CDR2 YSYEKL. The CDR3 loop spans 17 amino acids. V was shortened by 0 bases and J by 1 base, with 15 bases between the two germline ends. CDR3 DNA sequence: TGCGCCAGCAGCCAAGATCTCCTGACTAGATTCCAAGAGACCCAGTACTTC. Translated, it gives CASSQDLLTRFQETQYF.

This clone was seen only a few times. This rearrangement joins TRBV18 to TRBJ1-4; possible D gene TRBD1, 6 bases. The CDR3 length is 15 residues. V shed 3 bases and J shed 12 bases, with 20 bases lying between them. From germline, CDR1 is KGHSH and CDR2 LQKENI. The CDR3, as DNA: TGTGCCAGCTCACCGGACAGCACAGTCACAGGCGAACTGTTTTTT. It translates to CASSPDSTVTGELFF.

The chain combines TRBV5-4 with TRBJ2-2; the D gene is possibly TRBD1 (5 bases). Germline lookup yields CDR1 SGHNT and CDR2 YYREEE (reference sequence). V was shortened by 0 bases and J by 4 bases, with 13 bases between the two germline ends. This CDR3 contains 16 residues. The CDR3 is CASSLGAGPSTGELFF. The DNA of the CDR3 is TGTGCCAGCAGCTTGGGGGCAGGGCCTAGCACCGGGGAGCTGTTTTTT.

The rearrangement uses TRBV19 and TRBJ1-5; a possible D gene is TRBD1 (6 bases). Germline V gene data show CDR1 as LNHDA and CDR2 as SQIVND (reference sequence). The CDR3 loop spans 14 amino acids. The germline V and J ends were trimmed by 4 bases and 4 bases, with 11 bases remaining between them. In DNA form, the CDR3 reads TGTGCCAGTAGTAGGAGACAGGTGAATCAGCCCCAGCATTTT. It codes for CASSRRQVNQPQHF.

CDR3 coding DNA: TGCAGCGTTGTGACTAGCGGGGGTGCTTACGAGCAGTACTTC. Its protein is CSVVTSGGAYEQYF. The rearrangement links TRBV29-1 to TRBJ2-7, with 12 bases matching TRBD2. V was pared by 4 bases and J by 4 bases, with 5 bases of the junction left unmatched. The germline V gene has CDR1 SQVTM and CDR2 ANQGSEA. The CDR3 covers 14 residues.

This chain joins TRBV3-1 (or the pseudogene TRBV3-2) and TRBJ1-1; perhaps TRBD1 as D (5 bases). This CDR3 is built from 16 residues. The V end was cut by 0 bases, the J end by 5 bases, with 16 bases between. CDR1 and CDR2 from the germline V gene are LGHDT and YNNKEL (reference sequence). CDR3 region: CASSQEGGGGVTEAFF. The CDR3 bases are TGTGCCAGCAGCCAAGAAGGAGGTGGGGGGGTGACTGAAGCTTTCTTT.

Comments on this clone: Other DNA sequences in this sample translate to the same CDR3. The rearrangement uses TRBV4-1 and TRBJ2-7; 10 nucleotides line up with TRBD1. The length of the CDR3 is 15 residues. Per the germline V gene, CDR1 is MGHRA and CDR2 is YSYEKL. V shed 4 bases, J shed 0 bases, and the junction held 3 bases outside the gene matches. This CDR3 is CASSPRDRGSYEQYF. CDR3 DNA: TGCGCCAGCAGCCCCCGGGACAGGGGCTCCTACGAGCAGTACTTC.

This chain joins TRBV4-2 and TRBJ1-1; D uncertain. The CDR3 has 14 amino acids. Looked up from germline, CDR1 is LGHNA and CDR2 is YNFKEQ. V was pared by 0 bases and J by 0 bases, with 5 bases between. This CDR3 reads CASSQDAVNTEAFF. The CDR3 DNA follows: TGTGCCAGCAGCCAAGACGCGGTGAACACTGAAGCTTTCTTT.

This chain joins TRBV5-1 and TRBJ2-1; D may be TRBD2 (6 bases). Germline assignment: CDR1 SGHRS and CDR2 YFSETQ. This CDR3 is 15 amino acids long. V lost 5 bases to trimming and J lost 7 bases, with 19 bases between them. The CDR3 spells CASSSAPGVVNEQFF. DNA for the CDR3: TGCGCCAGCAGTTCAGCTCCGGGAGTGGTTAATGAGCAGTTCTTC. Full variable domain (rest looked up from reference TRBV5-1 and TRBJ2-1): KAGVTQTPRYLIKTRGQQVTLSCSPISGHRSVSWYQQTPGQGLQFLFEYFSETQRNKGNFPGRFSGRQFSNSRSEMNVSTLELGDSALYLCASSSAPGVVNEQFFGPGTRLTVL.

The V call is TRBV7-9, the J call TRBJ1-2; the D is unclear. V was shortened by 5 bases and J by 4 bases, with 11 bases between the two germline ends. This CDR3 comprises 13 residues. CDR1 and CDR2 from the germline V gene are SEHNR and FQNEAQ (reference sequence). The CDR3 coding sequence is TGTGCCAGCAGCCCTCCAACTAGCTATGGCTACACCTTC. Translation: CASSPPTSYGYTF.

CDR3 sequence reads: CASSLVDRDEQYF. DNA for the CDR3: TGTGCCAGCAGCTTAGTTGACAGGGACGAGCAGTACTTC. The gene calls are TRBV11-3 and TRBJ2-7; TRBD1 matches 7 bases. V lost 1 base, J lost 5 bases, and 2 bases stayed unmatched. CDR3 length: 13 amino acids. Germline CDR1 SGHNT, CDR2 YENEEA.

Here the CDR3 DNA reads TGTGCCAGCGCCAGGGGGGCGGCTAATGAAAAACTGTTTTTT. Translated, it gives CASARGAANEKLFF. The genes are TRBV11-2 and TRBJ1-4; 7 positions agree with TRBD1. Germline lookup yields CDR1 SGHAT and CDR2 FQNNGV. The CDR3 covers 14 residues. V trimming: 8 bases; J trimming: 3 bases; junction bases outside the gene matches: 6.

The V and J genes are TRBV19 and TRBJ2-2; TRBD2 matches at 8 bases. J gave up 1 base and V 6 bases, and 4 bases lay outside the gene matches. Germline V lookup: CDR1 LNHDA, CDR2 SQIVND (reference sequence). CDR3 length: 15 residues. CDR3 sequence reads: CASSSGTRNTGELFF. CDR3 bases: TGTGCCAGTAGCTCCGGGACTAGGAACACCGGGGAGCTGTTTTTT.

The chain carries TRBV27 and TRBJ2-5; 13 bases are shared with TRBD2. This CDR3 spans 19 amino acids. Looked up from germline, CDR1 is MNHEY and CDR2 is SMNVEV (reference sequence). J was trimmed by 3 bases and V by 5 bases; bases with no gene match: 15. Written as DNA, the CDR3 is TGTGCCAGCAGTCGAATACTAGCGGGAGGGCCGCGGTTTGAAGAGACCCAGTACTTC. This encodes CASSRILAGGPRFEETQYF.

The rearrangement uses TRBV6-5 and TRBJ2-1; 11 bases are shared with TRBD2. The V gene's germline CDR1 is MNHEY and CDR2 SVGAGI. This CDR3 is built from 15 residues. The V segment lost 6 bases and the J segment 3 bases; nucleotides outside the gene matches: 4. CDR3 sequence reads: CASSTGTSGYNEQFF. CDR3 DNA sequence: TGTGCCAGCAGCACCGGGACTAGCGGCTACAATGAGCAGTTCTTC.

The CDR3 DNA sequence: TGTGCCAGCAGTTACCGACAGGGATCAGGGAATGAGCAGTTCTTC. Protein: CASSYRQGSGNEQFF. The chain carries TRBV6-5 and TRBJ2-1, with TRBD1 identical over 7 bases. The germline V gene encodes CDR1 MNHEY and CDR2 SVGAGI. Unmatched junction bases numbered 8, after V lost 2 bases and J lost 7 bases. The CDR3 contains 15 residues.

The chain uses TRBV28 and TRBJ1-1; D is possibly TRBD1 (5 bases). The CDR3 is 14 residues long. Trimming pared 5 bases from V and 2 bases from J, leaving 12 bases between. Germline V CDR1 and CDR2: MDHEN, SYDVKM. CDR3 coding DNA: TGTGCCAGCAGTCCATTCAGGGATAACACTGAAGCTTTCTTT. This encodes CASSPFRDNTEAFF.

This chain joins TRBV10-3 and TRBJ1-5; 11 nucleotides line up with TRBD1. From germline, CDR1 is ENHRY and CDR2 SYGVKD. The J segment lost 8 bases and the V segment lost 6 bases, leaving 6 bases of the junction unmatched. The CDR3 covers 14 residues. CDR3 in amino acids: CAIRGQGVHEPQHF. The CDR3 region has the DNA TGTGCCATCAGGGGACAGGGGGTTCATGAGCCCCAGCATTTT.

The chain links TRBV18 to TRBJ2-2; D possibly corresponds to TRBD2 (6 bases). The V gene lost 3 bases and the J gene lost 1 base, with 9 bases spanning the gap. This CDR3 comprises 15 residues. Germline V gives CDR1 KGHSH, CDR2 LQKENI. CDR3 region: CASSPWGVNTGELFF. Here the CDR3 DNA reads TGTGCCAGCTCACCCTGGGGGGTGAACACCGGGGAGCTGTTTTTT.

The chain is built from TRBV7-2 and TRBJ1-4; no clear D. V was clipped by 3 bases and J by 0 bases, with 8 bases between them. The CDR3 is 15 residues long. The germline CDR1 and CDR2 sequences are SGHTA and FQGNSA. The CDR3 sequence is CASSLRFATNEKLFF. In nucleotides, the CDR3 is TGTGCCAGCAGCTTGCGGTTTGCAACTAATGAAAAACTGTTTTTT.

A single count supports this clone. The gene calls are TRBV10-1 and TRBJ2-5, with 7 bases that match TRBD1. J gave up 4 bases and V 0 bases, and 17 bases lay outside the gene matches. CDR3 size: 19 residues. CDR1 and CDR2 from the germline V gene are WNHNN and SYGVQD (reference sequence). The CDR3 reads CASSESRDLGTAFLETQYF. In DNA form, the CDR3 reads TGCGCCAGCAGTGAGTCACGGGATCTGGGGACAGCATTTTTAGAGACCCAGTACTTC.

The gene calls are TRBV9 and TRBJ2-7; 7 bases match TRBD1. The V segment lost 3 bases and the J segment 2 bases; nucleotides outside the gene matches: 5. CDR3 length: 14 residues. CDR1 SGDLS and CDR2 YYNGEE come from the germline V gene. CDR3 nucleotide sequence: TGTGCCAGCAGCGCCACAGGGGTGACCTACGAGCAGTACTTC. It is translated as CASSATGVTYEQYF.

J is TRBJ2-7 and V is TRBV4-2, with D unresolved. CDR1 LGHNA and CDR2 YNFKEQ come from the germline V gene. Trimming removed 1 base at V and 2 bases at J, with 9 bases between. This CDR3 spans 14 amino acids. The chain's CDR3 is CASSQAGQTYEQYF. The CDR3 DNA reads as TGTGCCAGCAGCCAAGCAGGCCAAACCTACGAGCAGTACTTC.

This rearrangement joins TRBV15 to TRBJ1-5; D remains ambiguous. The CDR3 covers 16 residues. Trimming took off 9 bases at V and 3 bases at J, with 21 bases between the two ends. Germline V gene data show CDR1 as LNHNV and CDR2 as YYDKDF (reference sequence). The CDR3 reads CATHLGGRDYNQPQHF. The CDR3, as DNA: TGTGCCACTCACCTAGGCGGAAGAGACTACAATCAGCCCCAGCATTTT.